Following are 28 T cell receptor beta chains from one sample sequenced in a study of cytomegalovirus exposure and HLA in healthy donors. The study ran its PCR with 60 Vbeta and 13 Jbeta primers. Clones were read by immunoSEQ multiplex PCR, and TCRdb kept only the in-frame ones, dropping some. Of 150,000 or so clones detected, approximately 80% appear once; the ten largest clones hold around 6%. The sample consisted of PBMCs. The receptor source for this set is a woman in her 40s in good health and CMV-seropositive.

The rearrangement links TRBV11-1 to TRBJ2-5; possible D gene TRBD2, 7 bases. The CDR3 contains 16 residues. CDR1 SGHAT and CDR2 FQDESV come from the germline V gene (reference sequence). Trimming shortened V by 5 bases and J by 5 bases, and 21 bases separated the two germline ends. The CDR3 loop reads CASSPPLRGGRETQYF. DNA for the CDR3: TGTGCCAGCAGCCCCCCCCTACGCGGGGGCCGGGAGACCCAGTACTTC.

The chain has TRBV5-1 and TRBJ2-7, with 7 positions matching TRBD1. Trimming cost V 7 bases and J 5 bases; bases outside gene matches: 9. The CDR3 covers 13 residues. Germline V gives CDR1 SGHRS, CDR2 YFSETQ. The CDR3 sequence: CASRDRSIDEQYF. In nucleotides, the CDR3 is TGCGCCAGCCGGGACAGATCGATTGACGAGCAGTACTTC.

The CDR3 sequence: CASRGQIGNTIYF. CDR3 in DNA: TGTGCCAGTAGGGGTCAGATTGGAAACACCATATATTTT. The rearrangement links TRBV11-2 to TRBJ1-3, with a possible D match to TRBD1 (5 bases). Germline lookup yields CDR1 SGHAT and CDR2 FQNNGV. The V gene lost 9 bases and the J gene lost 3 bases, with 12 bases spanning the gap. The CDR3 covers 13 residues.

The count of this clone is one. The rearrangement uses TRBV11-2 and TRBJ2-1, with TRBD1 matching 7 bases. The junction had 3 bases not matched to a gene; V was cut back by 1 base and J by 6 bases. The germline V gene has CDR1 SGHAT and CDR2 FQNNGV. CDR3 length equals 14 residues. For the CDR3, the DNA is TGTGCCAGCAGCTTAGGGCCAGGGGGCAATGAGCAGTTCTTC. This gives the protein CASSLGPGGNEQFF.

The chain links TRBV14 to TRBJ1-4, with D perhaps matching TRBD1 (5 bases). Germline V gives CDR1 SGHDN, CDR2 FVKESK. CDR3 length: 16 residues. V shed 5 bases and J shed 3 bases, with 16 bases lying between them. The CDR3 sequence is CASSFISGVANEKLFF. The DNA of the CDR3 is TGTGCCAGCAGCTTCATCTCGGGGGTGGCTAATGAAAAACTGTTTTTT. Full variable domain (outside the CDR3, taken from reference TRBV14 and TRBJ1-4): EAGVTQFPSHSVIEKGQTVTLRCDPISGHDNLYWYRRVMGKEIKFLLHFVKESKQDESGMPNNRFLAERTGGTYSTLKVQPAELEDSGVYFCASSFISGVANEKLFFGSGTQLSVL.

V usage is TRBV30 and J usage is TRBJ2-3; 10 bases align to TRBD2. The J segment lost 2 bases and the V segment lost 5 bases, leaving 13 bases of the junction unmatched. Germline-derived CDR1 and CDR2 are GTSNPN and SVGIG (reference sequence). This CDR3 has 17 residues. CDR3 sequence reads: CAWRLAGITLNTDTQYF. CDR3 in DNA: TGTGCCTGGCGACTAGCGGGCATTACATTGAACACAGATACGCAGTATTTT.

The rearrangement joins TRBV5-1 to TRBJ1-1; unclear D gene. This CDR3 is built from 14 residues. In germline, CDR1 is SGHRS, CDR2 YFSETQ. V lost 4 bases and J 3 bases, leaving 13 bases between the germline ends. CDR3 DNA: TGCGCCAGCAGCCTGGAGGGAGGGTACACTGAAGCTTTCTTT. Its protein product is CASSLEGGYTEAFF.

The chain is built from TRBV29-1 and TRBJ2-7; tentatively, D is TRBD1 (6 bases). The CDR3 length is 12 residues. Germline loops: CDR1 SQVTM, CDR2 ANQGSEA. V was pared by 4 bases and J by 5 bases, with 12 bases between. The CDR3: CSVGTQGDEQYF. DNA of the CDR3: TGCAGCGTTGGAACACAGGGTGACGAGCAGTACTTC.

The chain employs TRBV11-3 and TRBJ2-5; TRBD2 matches at 8 bases. The CDR3 has 16 amino acids. The germline gives CDR1 SGHNT, CDR2 YENEEA. V was clipped by 1 base and J by 5 bases; unmatched bases: 9. In nucleotides, the CDR3 is TGTGCCAGCAGCTTAGGGTGGACTAGCACGGCGGAGACCCAGTACTTC. This translates into CASSLGWTSTAETQYF.

The chain employs TRBV5-4 and TRBJ2-7, with 8 nucleotides matching TRBD1. Germline V CDR1 and CDR2: SGHNT, YYREEE (reference sequence). The V segment lost 3 bases and the J segment 2 bases; nucleotides outside the gene matches: 1. The CDR3 is 13 amino acids. The CDR3 loop is CASSWTGTYEQYF. CDR3 DNA sequence: TGTGCCAGCAGCTGGACAGGGACCTACGAGCAGTACTTC.

This chain connects TRBV19 to TRBJ1-5; weak D call: TRBD1 (6 bases). The CDR3 spans 16 residues. The V end lost 5 bases, the J end lost 4 bases, and 18 bases lay between the germline ends. Per the germline V gene, CDR1 is LNHDA and CDR2 is SQIVND (reference sequence). CDR3 loop: CASSGRGGTGNQPQHF. DNA for the CDR3: TGTGCCAGTAGTGGTCGGGGGGGCACGGGAAATCAGCCCCAGCATTTT.

This clone has a handful of counts. The chain is built from TRBV4-2 and TRBJ2-7, with 7 bases aligning to TRBD2. Germline trimming cut 4 bases from V and 4 bases from J; bases unmatched to any gene: 13. Germline CDR1 and CDR2: LGHNA and YNFKEQ. This CDR3 has 16 residues. In DNA form, the CDR3 reads TGTGCCAGCAGCCGCGGTGTAGATGCGGGAGTGTACGAGCAGTACTTC. It translates to CASSRGVDAGVYEQYF.

The chain's CDR3 is CASTPRVGSGDQPQHF. In DNA form, the CDR3 reads TGTGCCAGTACCCCCCGAGTGGGCTCGGGGGATCAGCCCCAGCATTTT. This rearrangement joins TRBV19 to TRBJ1-5; maybe TRBD1 (5 bases). The germline V and J ends were trimmed by 7 bases and 5 bases, with 21 bases remaining between them. This CDR3 has 16 amino acids. Germline V CDR1 and CDR2: LNHDA, SQIVND (reference sequence).

The CDR3 bases are TGTGCCAGCAGCTCGGACAGGGGCGAGGATGGCTACACCTTC. Translated, it gives CASSSDRGEDGYTF. The J gene is TRBJ1-2, the V gene TRBV5-4; 9 nucleotides align to TRBD1. CDR1 is SGHNT, CDR2 YYREEE, per germline (reference sequence). Germline trimming cut 3 bases from V and 6 bases from J; bases unmatched to any gene: 6. The CDR3 is 14 amino acids.

V and J are TRBV13 and TRBJ2-5; 8 bases agree with TRBD1. This CDR3 has 15 amino acids. The V and J ends lost 6 bases and 6 bases, in that order; junction bases with no gene match: 12. The germline CDR1 and CDR2 sequences are PRHDT and FYEKMQ (reference sequence). The CDR3, as DNA: TGTGCCAGCAGTCCAAACGGACAGGGTATCCAGACCCAGTACTTC. It codes for CASSPNGQGIQTQYF.

This CDR3 is CSVGYSFGEAFF. The CDR3 DNA sequence: TGCAGCGTTGGGTACAGTTTCGGTGAAGCTTTCTTT. The chain employs TRBV29-1 and TRBJ1-1, with D hard to call. Trimming took off 4 bases at V and 7 bases at J, with 13 bases between the two ends. The CDR3 consists of 12 residues. From germline, CDR1 is SQVTM and CDR2 ANQGSEA.

This chain links TRBV5-6 with TRBJ1-5; 7 positions agree with TRBD1. CDR1 and CDR2 from the germline V gene are SGHDT and YYEEEE. The CDR3 runs 16 residues. V lost 2 bases and J lost 2; bases outside the gene matches: 7. Here the CDR3 DNA reads TGTGCCAGCAGCTTTCGTACAGGGGTCGGCAATCAGCCCCAGCATTTT. This translates into CASSFRTGVGNQPQHF.

The chain carries TRBV9 and TRBJ1-2, with no clear D. The CDR3 has 13 residues. V was cut by 5 bases and J by 6 bases, with 14 bases left in between. CDR1 and CDR2 from the germline V gene are SGDLS and YYNGEE. CDR3 nucleotides: TGTGCCAGCAGGAGAGGTCCCAGCGATGGCTACACCTTC. Its protein product is CASRRGPSDGYTF.

V is TRBV6-4 and J is TRBJ2-7; a weak D match, TRBD1 (6 bases). V was shortened by 2 bases and J by 3 bases, with 11 bases between the two germline ends. Per the germline V gene, CDR1 is MRHNA and CDR2 is SNTAGT. The CDR3 runs 14 residues. CDR3 sequence: CASSDMDRNYEQYF. The CDR3 DNA sequence: TGTGCCAGCAGTGACATGGACAGAAACTACGAGCAGTACTTC.

V is TRBV9 and J is TRBJ2-1, with D possibly TRBD2 on 6 matching bases. Per germline, CDR1 SGDLS and CDR2 YYNGEE. The CDR3 is made up of 17 amino acids. The V end lost 0 bases, the J end lost 0 bases, and 13 bases lay between the germline ends. Written as DNA, the CDR3 is TGTGCCAGCAGCGTAGCTCTTGGAGGGAGCTCCTACAATGAGCAGTTCTTC. This gives the protein CASSVALGGSSYNEQFF. Based on the CDR3 plus reference TRBV9 and TRBJ2-1, the full variable domain is DSGVTQTPKHLITATGQRVTLRCSPRSGDLSVYWYQQSLDQGLQFLIQYYNGEERAKGNILERFSAQQFPDLHSELNLSSLELGDSALYFCASSVALGGSSYNEQFFGPGTRLTVL.

V usage is TRBV14 and J usage is TRBJ1-4; D gene ambiguous. With 3 bases removed from V and 8 bases from J, the gap between germline ends came to 16 bases. Per germline, CDR1 SGHDN and CDR2 FVKESK. There are 15 residues in the CDR3. CDR3 region: CASSHHPPGREKLFF. CDR3 bases: TGTGCCAGCAGCCATCACCCACCGGGAAGGGAAAAACTGTTTTTT.

The CDR3 loop is CASSLDRVTQYF. CDR3 bases: TGTGCCAGCAGCCTCGACAGGGTAACCCAGTACTTC. The chain joins TRBV11-2 to TRBJ2-5; 7 bases agree with TRBD1. Trimming at V came to 5 bases and at J to 8 bases, leaving 5 bases not matched to a gene. This CDR3 has 12 residues. CDR1 is SGHAT and CDR2 is FQNNGV in the germline V gene. Based on the CDR3 plus reference TRBV11-2 and TRBJ2-5, the full variable domain is EAGVAQSPRYKIIEKRQSVAFWCNPISGHATLYWYQQILGQGPKLLIQFQNNGVVDDSQLPKDRFSAERLKGVDSTLKIQPAKLEDSAVYLCASSLDRVTQYFGPGTRLLVL.

V is TRBV5-1 and J is TRBJ2-7; perhaps TRBD2 as D (7 bases). Per germline, CDR1 SGHRS and CDR2 YFSETQ. Trimming took off 4 bases at V and 2 bases at J, with 16 bases between the two ends. The CDR3 runs 15 residues. The DNA of the CDR3 is TGCGCCAGCAGCGCGGAGGGGGAGGGGCCCTACGAGCAGTACTTC. Translated: CASSAEGEGPYEQYF. The complete variable domain, with remaining parts taken from reference TRBV5-1 and TRBJ2-7, reads KAGVTQTPRYLIKTRGQQVTLSCSPISGHRSVSWYQQTPGQGLQFLFEYFSETQRNKGNFPGRFSGRQFSNSRSEMNVSTLELGDSALYLCASSAEGEGPYEQYFGPGTRLTVT.

V is TRBV30 and J is TRBJ1-1; perhaps TRBD1 as D (6 bases). The germline CDR1 and CDR2 sequences are GTSNPN and SVGIG (reference sequence). This CDR3 has 14 amino acids. V lost 8 bases, J lost 0 bases, and 16 bases lay in between. CDR3 DNA sequence: TGTGCCCTTACAGGACAGCTGATGAACACTGAAGCTTTCTTT. As protein: CALTGQLMNTEAFF.

The chain couples TRBV9 to TRBJ2-1; the match to TRBD1 covers 9 bases. Germline lookup yields CDR1 SGDLS and CDR2 YYNGEE. The CDR3 loop spans 15 amino acids. The J segment lost 7 bases and the V segment lost 2 bases, leaving 7 bases of the junction unmatched. Written as DNA, the CDR3 is TGTGCCAGCAGCGTCGGAAACAGGGGGCATAATGAGCAGTTCTTC. Its translation is CASSVGNRGHNEQFF.

The CDR3 DNA reads as TGTGCCTGGAGTGTACTCGGGACTGAAGCTTTCTTT. Protein: CAWSVLGTEAFF. V is TRBV30 and J is TRBJ1-1, with D unclear. This CDR3 is built from 12 residues. Germline loops: CDR1 GTSNPN, CDR2 SVGIG (reference sequence). Trimming removed 0 bases at V and 5 bases at J, with 7 bases between.

The V and J genes are TRBV5-1 and TRBJ2-1; TRBD2 might be the D (6 bases). The CDR3 is 17 residues long. V was clipped by 2 bases and J by 8 bases, with 23 bases between them. The germline gives CDR1 SGHRS, CDR2 YFSETQ. The chain's CDR3 is CASSLAGPGAPLDEQFF. CDR3 nucleotide sequence: TGCGCCAGCAGCTTAGCAGGTCCGGGAGCCCCTTTGGATGAGCAGTTCTTC.

This clone was seen at least ten times. This chain joins TRBV2 and TRBJ2-3; 8 bases are a match to TRBD1. Germline CDR1 reads SNHLY; CDR2 reads FYNNEI. The CDR3 extends over 14 amino acids. Trimming took 3 bases from V and 5 from J; bases not matched to a gene: 4. Here the CDR3 reads CASSDQGAKDTQYF. In nucleotides, the CDR3 is TGTGCCAGCAGTGACCAGGGGGCAAAAGATACGCAGTATTTT.